The 13 T cell receptor beta chains reported below all come from one sample, sequenced in a study of T cells in Graves' hyperthyroidism and ophthalmopathy. The investigators amplified TCR beta CDR3 regions from RNA transcripts. First-round RT-PCR of the TCR CDR3 relied on the HTBI primer set. MiXCR was run by TCRdb on the multiplex PCR reads, yielding one entry per CDR3 protein. Altogether hundreds of thousands of distinct CDR3 sequences are present, 16% being singletons, with the ten largest covering around 3.3%. Sequencing input: blood. These receptors were taken from a woman in her thirties or forties with Graves' ophthalmopathy.

There are many counts of this clonotype. The V and J genes are TRBV5-5 and TRBJ2-1; 7 bases match TRBD1. The CDR3 extends over 13 amino acids. V gave up 4 bases and J gave up 5 bases; unmatched junction bases: 3. Germline lookup yields CDR1 SGHKS and CDR2 YYEKEE (reference sequence). The CDR3 region is CASSVGTDNEQFF. In nucleotides, the CDR3 is TGTGCCAGCAGCGTCGGGACAGACAATGAGCAGTTCTTC.

The J gene is TRBJ1-1, the V gene TRBV7-9, with a possible D match to TRBD1 (5 bases). Germline V gives CDR1 SEHNR, CDR2 FQNEAQ (reference sequence). The CDR3 covers 14 residues. The V end was cut by 2 bases, the J end by 4 bases, with 11 bases between. The CDR3 region has the DNA TGTGCCAGCAGCTTACCCTTAGGGGCCACTGAAGCTTTCTTT. This codes for CASSLPLGATEAFF.

This clonotype was picked up many times. J is TRBJ1-1 and V is TRBV3-1, with D possibly being TRBD1 (5 bases). This CDR3 spans 12 amino acids. V was clipped by 4 bases and J by 3 bases, with 6 bases between them. Per the germline V gene, CDR1 is LGHDT and CDR2 is YNNKEL (reference sequence). The CDR3 here is CASSRGDTEAFF. The CDR3 DNA follows: TGTGCCAGCAGCCGAGGGGACACTGAAGCTTTCTTT. Together with reference TRBV3-1 and TRBJ1-1, the CDR3 gives the full variable domain: DTAVSQTPKYLVTQMGNDKSIKCEQNLGHDTMYWYKQDSKKFLKIMFSYNNKELIINETVPNRFSPKSPDKAHLNLHINSLELGDSAVYFCASSRGDTEAFFGQGTRLTVV.

This clonotype was detected ten times or more. V is TRBV7-9 and J is TRBJ1-1, with D perhaps TRBD1 (5 bases). CDR1 and CDR2 (germline): SEHNR, FQNEAQ (reference sequence). The CDR3 loop spans 17 amino acids. With 1 base removed from V and 3 bases from J, the gap between germline ends came to 18 bases. In DNA, the CDR3 is TGTGCCAGCAGCTTAGGTGAGGTGGGGGAGCAGGACACTGAAGCTTTCTTT. Translating it yields CASSLGEVGEQDTEAFF. Combining the CDR3 with reference TRBV7-9 and TRBJ1-1 gives the whole variable domain DTGVSQNPRHKITKRGQNVTFRCDPISEHNRLYWYRQTLGQGPEFLTYFQNEAQLEKSRLLSDRFSAERPKGSFSTLEIQRTEQGDSAMYLCASSLGEVGEQDTEAFFGQGTRLTVV.

This clonotype was recorded many times. The CDR3 protein is CASSLNEGRGPQHF. CDR3 bases: TGTGCCAGCAGCTTAAACGAGGGTAGGGGGCCCCAGCATTTT. The chain links TRBV7-2 to TRBJ1-5; possibly TRBD1 for D (5 bases). Germline V lookup: CDR1 SGHTA, CDR2 FQGNSA. The ends were cut back, 2 bases at V and 9 bases at J, with 14 bases in the middle. The CDR3 loop spans 14 amino acids.

This sequence joins TRBV11-2 and TRBJ2-1, with 16 bases matching TRBD2. This CDR3 spans 18 amino acids. Unmatched junction bases numbered 6, after V lost 5 bases and J lost 2 bases. Germline CDR1 reads SGHAT; CDR2 reads FQNNGV. The CDR3 sequence is CASSPLGTSGRAYNEQFF. DNA of the CDR3: TGTGCCAGCAGCCCACTCGGGACTAGCGGGAGGGCCTACAATGAGCAGTTCTTC.

In its sample, this clonotype was seen a few times. This chain connects TRBV27 to TRBJ2-7; weak D call: TRBD2 (6 bases). Germline V gene data show CDR1 as MNHEY and CDR2 as SMNVEV (reference sequence). V was clipped by 2 bases and J by 6 bases, with 20 bases between them. This CDR3 is built from 16 residues. The CDR3 bases are TGTGCCAGCAGTTTAACAACCGGGACTGCGGTTGTCGAGCAGTACTTC. It encodes CASSLTTGTAVVEQYF.

In its sample, this clonotype was seen many times. This chain connects TRBV11-2 to TRBJ2-5, with a tentative D call TRBD1 (6 bases). V gave up 1 base and J gave up 4 bases, with 19 bases separating them. The CDR3 has 17 amino acids. From germline, CDR1 is SGHAT and CDR2 FQNNGV. The CDR3 sequence is CASSLVGRGSRRETQYF. In DNA, the CDR3 is TGTGCCAGCAGCTTAGTAGGCAGGGGCAGTCGTCGAGAGACCCAGTACTTC.

This clonotype came up a few times. This rearrangement joins TRBV12-3 or TRBV12-4 to TRBJ2-5; 10 positions agree with TRBD1. The CDR3 covers 13 residues. J was trimmed by 4 bases and V by 10 bases; bases with no gene match: 6. The CDR3 protein is CATRQGAGETQYF. The CDR3 bases are TGTGCCACCAGACAGGGGGCCGGAGAGACCCAGTACTTC.

The chain has TRBV7-9 and TRBJ1-1; 11 bases map to TRBD1. CDR3 length equals 13 residues. Germline V CDR1 and CDR2: SEHNR, FQNEAQ (reference sequence). V lost 1 base, J lost 12 bases, and 4 bases stayed unmatched. The CDR3 protein is CASSLGTGGRSFF. The CDR3, as DNA: TGTGCCAGCAGCTTAGGGACAGGGGGCCGATCTTTCTTT.

This clonotype was picked up a small number of times. The genes are TRBV24-1 and TRBJ2-3, with D perhaps TRBD2 (7 bases). From germline, CDR1 is KGHDR and CDR2 SFDVKD. This CDR3 has 17 residues. V shed 1 base and J shed 1 base, with 14 bases lying between them. CDR3 DNA sequence: TGTGCCACCAGTGATTTTAAAGGGGGGGACCGCACAGATACGCAGTATTTT. It codes for CATSDFKGGDRTDTQYF.

This clonotype occurred a few times. This rearrangement joins TRBV6-5 to TRBJ1-5, with a tentative D call TRBD1 (5 bases). The V end lost 0 bases, the J end lost 0 bases, and 6 bases lay between the germline ends. This CDR3 spans 15 amino acids. The germline CDR1 and CDR2 sequences are MNHEY and SVGAGI. This chain's CDR3 is CASSYSTDSNQPQHF. The CDR3 DNA reads as TGTGCCAGCAGTTACTCGACAGATAGCAATCAGCCCCAGCATTTT.

This clonotype was seen at least ten times. The gene calls are TRBV12-3 or TRBV12-4 and TRBJ2-3; 14 bases align to TRBD2. Trimming at V came to 1 base and at J to 4 bases, leaving 7 bases not matched to a gene. This CDR3 region has 18 residues. The DNA of the CDR3 is TGTGCCAGCAGTTTAGGGGGGACTAGCGGGAGATTATCAGATACGCAGTATTTT. Its protein is CASSLGGTSGRLSDTQYF.